One and the same sample provided the 31 T cell receptor beta chains below, sequenced in a study of cytomegalovirus exposure and HLA in healthy donors. PCR was performed using 60 Vbeta and 13 Jbeta primers. Produced via immunoSEQ multiplex PCR; TCRdb's table is partial and in-frame only. This sample has 150,000 to 200,000 clones; about three quarters occur once, and the top ten carry roughly 1.4%. Material: PBMCs. Receptors originate from a woman under 40 in good health and CMV-seropositive.

The chain recombines TRBV7-2 with TRBJ2-1, with TRBD2 matching over 11 bases. V was clipped by 0 bases and J by 0 bases; unmatched bases: 4. Germline V gene data show CDR1 as SGHTA and CDR2 as FQGNSA. The CDR3 is 18 amino acids. The CDR3 sequence: CASSLAIAGGSSYNEQFF. In DNA, the CDR3 is TGTGCCAGCAGCTTAGCTATAGCGGGAGGGAGCTCCTACAATGAGCAGTTCTTC.

The chain couples TRBV6-5 to TRBJ2-1; 8 positions match TRBD2. This CDR3 contains 14 residues. Germline CDR1 and CDR2: MNHEY and SVGAGI. The V segment lost 6 bases and the J segment 6 bases; nucleotides outside the gene matches: 7. The DNA of the CDR3 is TGTGCCAGCAGCACACCGGGACTAGTCAATGAGCAGTTCTTC. This codes for CASSTPGLVNEQFF.

This clone has a handful of counts. This chain joins TRBV10-3 and TRBJ2-3; 8 positions match TRBD1. The CDR3 contains 14 residues. V was pared by 5 bases and J by 1 base, with 2 bases of the junction left unmatched. Germline V CDR1 and CDR2: ENHRY, SYGVKD. Here the CDR3 reads CAISRGQGTDTQYF. Written as DNA, the CDR3 is TGTGCCATCAGTAGGGGACAGGGCACAGATACGCAGTATTTT.

V is TRBV9 and J is TRBJ2-3; D not resolved. Trimming removed 0 bases from V and 0 bases from J, with 11 bases in between. Germline V gives CDR1 SGDLS, CDR2 YYNGEE. The CDR3 spans 16 residues. For the CDR3, the DNA is TGTGCCAGCAGCGTAGGGATCCAGGCTAGCACAGATACGCAGTATTTT. It yields the protein CASSVGIQASTDTQYF. The whole variable domain, filled in from reference TRBV9 and TRBJ2-3, reads DSGVTQTPKHLITATGQRVTLRCSPRSGDLSVYWYQQSLDQGLQFLIQYYNGEERAKGNILERFSAQQFPDLHSELNLSSLELGDSALYFCASSVGIQASTDTQYFGPGTRLTVL.

CDR3 DNA sequence: TGTGCCAGCAGTTTATACTCCCCAGGGGGCACAGATACGCAGTATTTT. Its translation is CASSLYSPGGTDTQYF. The genes are TRBV28 and TRBJ2-3, with a weak D call TRBD1 (6 bases). Trimming cost V 1 base and J 1 base, with 12 bases left between them. The germline V gene encodes CDR1 MDHEN and CDR2 SYDVKM. The CDR3 runs to 16 residues.

The chain combines TRBV28 with TRBJ2-7; TRBD2 agrees at 13 bases. Germline CDR1 reads MDHEN; CDR2 reads SYDVKM. With V trimmed by 6 bases and J by 6 bases, 5 bases remained unmatched. The CDR3 length is 14 residues. The CDR3 is CASRPGLAGVEQYF. The CDR3 region has the DNA TGTGCCAGCAGGCCTGGACTAGCGGGAGTCGAGCAGTACTTC.

The chain couples TRBV18 to TRBJ2-5; a weak D match, TRBD1 (6 bases). The CDR3 runs to 13 residues. The germline CDR1 and CDR2 sequences are KGHSH and LQKENI. V lost 8 bases and J 1 base, leaving 11 bases between the germline ends. The CDR3 sequence is CASQTGIQETQYF. In nucleotides, the CDR3 is TGTGCCAGCCAAACAGGGATCCAAGAGACCCAGTACTTC. Together with reference TRBV18 and TRBJ2-5, the CDR3 gives the full variable domain: NAGVMQNPRHLVRRRGQEARLRCSPMKGHSHVYWYRQLPEEGLKFMVYLQKENIIDESGMPKERFSAEFPKEGPSILRIQQVVRGDSAAYFCASQTGIQETQYFGPGTRLLVL.

This clone showed up just a few times. The chain joins TRBV5-1 to TRBJ2-5, with TRBD1 matching over 7 bases. With 4 bases clipped from V and 5 bases from J, the junction kept 5 bases outside the gene matches. Germline values: CDR1 SGHRS, CDR2 YFSETQ. This CDR3 region has 13 residues. This CDR3 is CASSQGDRETQYF. In DNA form, the CDR3 reads TGCGCCAGCAGCCAGGGGGACCGGGAGACCCAGTACTTC. The full variable domain, its missing parts supplied by reference TRBV5-1 and TRBJ2-5, is KAGVTQTPRYLIKTRGQQVTLSCSPISGHRSVSWYQQTPGQGLQFLFEYFSETQRNKGNFPGRFSGRQFSNSRSEMNVSTLELGDSALYLCASSQGDRETQYFGPGTRLLVL.

The chain joins TRBV5-6 to TRBJ1-2; 10 bases are a match to TRBD1. Germline loops: CDR1 SGHDT, CDR2 YYEEEE. CDR3 length equals 14 residues. Trimming took 3 bases from V and 6 from J; bases not matched to a gene: 5. CDR3 bases: TGTGCCAGCAGCTGGGACAGGGGACAGAATGGCTACACCTTC. Translated, it gives CASSWDRGQNGYTF.

The chain combines TRBV5-1 with TRBJ2-3, with 7 bases fitting TRBD1. V lost 4 bases and J lost 1; bases outside the gene matches: 6. This CDR3 spans 15 amino acids. Looked up from germline, CDR1 is SGHRS and CDR2 is YFSETQ. CDR3 sequence: CASSLNGQGTDTQYF. The CDR3 nucleotides are TGCGCCAGCAGCCTTAATGGACAGGGCACAGATACGCAGTATTTT.

The rearrangement uses TRBV5-8 and TRBJ2-1; D remains unclear. The CDR3 sequence is 11 residues long. Looked up from germline, CDR1 is SGHTS and CDR2 is YDEGEE. The ends were cut back, 10 bases at V and 7 bases at J, with 12 bases in the middle. The CDR3 reads CAAGVGNEQFF. The DNA for the CDR3 is TGTGCCGCTGGAGTAGGAAATGAGCAGTTCTTC.

This chain connects TRBV27 to TRBJ2-1; 9 positions agree with TRBD2. This CDR3 contains 13 residues. V shed 8 bases, J shed 8 bases, and the junction held 7 bases outside the gene matches. CDR1 and CDR2 (germline): MNHEY, SMNVEV (reference sequence). CDR3 amino acids: CASRGSGSYEQFF. CDR3 nucleotides: TGTGCCAGCCGGGGTAGCGGGAGTTATGAGCAGTTCTTC.

This clone was counted between two and nine times. This chain joins TRBV27 and TRBJ2-1, with 8 bases identical to TRBD1. The CDR3 totals 17 residues. With 4 bases clipped from V and 7 bases from J, the junction kept 15 bases outside the gene matches. CDR1 and CDR2 (germline): MNHEY, SMNVEV (reference sequence). CDR3 sequence reads: CASSSPRAGGKINEQFF. DNA for the CDR3: TGTGCCAGCAGTTCTCCCCGGGCAGGGGGCAAGATTAATGAGCAGTTCTTC.

V and J are TRBV28 and TRBJ1-3, with TRBD1 as a possible D gene (5 bases). V was clipped by 5 bases and J by 5 bases, with 16 bases between them. Germline values: CDR1 MDHEN, CDR2 SYDVKM. The CDR3 spans 15 residues. DNA of the CDR3: TGTGCCAGCAGTCCCCCCCAGGGAGGAAGAAACACCATATATTTT. This gives the protein CASSPPQGGRNTIYF.

The gene calls are TRBV6-5 and TRBJ1-2; D unresolved. V shed 8 bases and J shed 8 bases, with 21 bases lying between them. CDR3 size: 14 residues. Germline CDR1 is MNHEY and CDR2 is SVGAGI. CDR3 nucleotides: TGTGCCAGCTCCAACCCGAGGGTCCTATGGGGCTACACCTTC. Translated, it gives CASSNPRVLWGYTF.

The chain carries TRBV27 and TRBJ1-2; D gene ambiguous. Trimming pared 2 bases from V and 6 bases from J, leaving 7 bases between. The CDR3 totals 12 residues. Looked up from germline, CDR1 is MNHEY and CDR2 is SMNVEV (reference sequence). The CDR3 loop is CASSLNGDGYTF. The CDR3 DNA reads TGTGCCAGCAGTTTAAACGGGGATGGCTACACCTTC.

V usage is TRBV7-2 and J usage is TRBJ2-3; D perhaps matches TRBD2 (6 bases). Trimming cost V 5 bases and J 0 bases, with 12 bases left between them. CDR1 is SGHTA and CDR2 is FQGNSA in the germline V gene. The CDR3 spans 15 residues. DNA for the CDR3: TGTGCCAGCAGCCCCCCCGGGGGTAGCACAGATACGCAGTATTTT. Its translation is CASSPPGGSTDTQYF.

V and J are TRBV7-2 and TRBJ2-3; 13 positions match TRBD2. The CDR3 consists of 16 residues. The junction had 4 bases not matched to a gene; V was cut back by 5 bases and J by 2 bases. The germline CDR1 and CDR2 sequences are SGHTA and FQGNSA. The CDR3 nucleotides are TGTGCCAGCAGCAACGGACTAGCGGGGGTCACAGATACGCAGTATTTT. It translates to CASSNGLAGVTDTQYF.

This clone was found once. The V and J genes are TRBV21-1 and TRBJ1-2; the D call of TRBD1 is as the table states it, not checked on the DNA. TRBV21-1 is a recognized pseudogene. The CDR3 is made up of 14 amino acids. The CDR3 sequence is CASTRDSKVDGYTF. Here the CDR3 DNA reads TGTGCCAGCACCAGGGACAGCAAGGTCGATGGCTACACCTTC.

The CDR3 loop is CASSLAVDTQYF. The CDR3 coding sequence is TGTGCCAGCAGTTTGGCAGTTGATACGCAGTATTTT. The chain is built from TRBV7-9 and TRBJ2-3; D call uncertain. In germline, CDR1 is SEHNR, CDR2 FQNEAQ (reference sequence). The CDR3 sequence is 12 residues long. Trimming pared 6 bases from V and 6 bases from J, leaving 10 bases between.

This clone turned up a few times. The chain joins TRBV11-2 to TRBJ1-1, with D unresolved. Trimming took 5 bases from V and 0 from J, leaving 22 bases between them. The CDR3 has 18 residues. Germline V gives CDR1 SGHAT, CDR2 FQNNGV. The CDR3 bases are TGTGCCAGCAGCCAGCGGGGAATCCGAGGGATGATGAACACTGAAGCTTTCTTT. Translation gives CASSQRGIRGMMNTEAFF. The variable domain in full, completed from reference TRBV11-2 and TRBJ1-1, reads EAGVAQSPRYKIIEKRQSVAFWCNPISGHATLYWYQQILGQGPKLLIQFQNNGVVDDSQLPKDRFSAERLKGVDSTLKIQPAKLEDSAVYLCASSQRGIRGMMNTEAFFGQGTRLTVV.

In its sample, this clone was seen a few times. The chain recombines TRBV7-9 with TRBJ2-3; TRBD2 matches 12 bases. J gave up 0 bases and V 1 base, and 2 bases lay outside the gene matches. The CDR3 runs 17 residues. The V gene's germline CDR1 is SEHNR and CDR2 FQNEAQ (reference sequence). Here the CDR3 DNA reads TGTGCCAGCAGCTTAGGGGGGACTAGCGGGAGCACAGATACGCAGTATTTT. This gives the protein CASSLGGTSGSTDTQYF.

V and J are TRBV7-2 and TRBJ2-3; maybe TRBD1 (5 bases). Germline V gene sequence: CDR1 SGHTA, CDR2 FQGNSA. V lost 3 bases and J lost 6, with 10 bases in between. This CDR3 is 13 amino acids long. The CDR3 region is CASSFDSLDTQYF. The CDR3 DNA is TGTGCCAGCAGCTTTGACAGCCTGGATACGCAGTATTTT.

This clone was counted once. The chain is built from TRBV5-4 and TRBJ2-7; D possibly corresponds to TRBD2 (5 bases). The CDR3 has 12 residues. Trimming removed 2 bases from V and 6 bases from J, with 9 bases in between. Germline V lookup: CDR1 SGHNT, CDR2 YYREEE (reference sequence). CDR3 amino acids: CASSFAEVEQYF. In nucleotides, the CDR3 is TGTGCCAGCAGCTTCGCGGAGGTCGAGCAGTACTTC.

The chain joins TRBV12-5 to TRBJ1-2; D remains ambiguous. Trimming removed 5 bases at V and 3 bases at J, with 16 bases between. The CDR3 has 15 amino acids. Germline-derived CDR1 and CDR2 are LGHNT and FRNRAP. CDR3 protein: CASGTESAKHYGYTF. DNA for the CDR3: TGTGCTAGTGGTACAGAGTCCGCGAAACACTATGGCTACACCTTC.

The rearrangement uses TRBV7-2 and TRBJ1-1; D is uncertain. The CDR3 runs 13 residues. The V and J ends lost 1 base and 1 base respectively, with 4 bases between them. Germline V gene sequence: CDR1 SGHTA, CDR2 FQGNSA. The CDR3 nucleotides read TGTGCCAGCAGCTTAGTCTGGAACACTGAAGCTTTCTTT. Its protein product is CASSLVWNTEAFF.

V is TRBV2 and J is TRBJ2-2, with TRBD1 as a possible D gene (5 bases). Germline loops: CDR1 SNHLY, CDR2 FYNNEI. V lost 4 bases to trimming and J lost 2 bases, with 11 bases between them. The CDR3 spans 15 residues. This CDR3 is CASSVRQGNTGELFF. The CDR3 DNA reads as TGTGCCAGCAGTGTAAGGCAGGGAAACACCGGGGAGCTGTTTTTT.

This clone turned up a few times. This sequence joins TRBV27 and TRBJ1-5; no reliable D call. Looked up from germline, CDR1 is MNHEY and CDR2 is SMNVEV (reference sequence). The CDR3 runs 13 residues. V lost 9 bases and J 0 bases, leaving 9 bases between the germline ends. CDR3 residues: CASKSHSNQPQHF. The CDR3 DNA reads as TGTGCCAGTAAAAGCCATAGCAATCAGCCCCAGCATTTT.

This sequence joins TRBV18 and TRBJ2-1; 8 bases are a match to TRBD2. Germline V lookup: CDR1 KGHSH, CDR2 LQKENI. This CDR3 contains 18 residues. V shed 0 bases, J shed 6 bases, and the junction held 13 bases outside the gene matches. The CDR3 bases are TGTGCCAGCTCACCACCTGGTGGGCGGGAGGCGGTTTTCAATGAGCAGTTCTTC. Translation gives CASSPPGGREAVFNEQFF.

The chain joins TRBV5-1 to TRBJ2-3; 15 nucleotides align to TRBD2. The CDR3 length is 17 residues. Germline V CDR1 and CDR2: SGHRS, YFSETQ. The V and J ends lost 4 bases and 1 base, in that order; junction bases with no gene match: 4. The CDR3 coding sequence is TGCGCCAGCAGCGCAGGGACTAGCGGGAGGCGCACAGATACGCAGTATTTT. Translation: CASSAGTSGRRTDTQYF.

This clone was counted ten times or more. V gene TRBV2 combines with J gene TRBJ1-1; D is uncertain. Trimming removed 7 bases from V and 4 bases from J, with 13 bases in between. The CDR3 contains 13 residues. Germline CDR1 reads SNHLY; CDR2 reads FYNNEI. The CDR3 DNA sequence: TGTGCCAGCACGGGAGGTGATGGCACTGAAGCTTTCTTT. Protein sequence: CASTGGDGTEAFF.